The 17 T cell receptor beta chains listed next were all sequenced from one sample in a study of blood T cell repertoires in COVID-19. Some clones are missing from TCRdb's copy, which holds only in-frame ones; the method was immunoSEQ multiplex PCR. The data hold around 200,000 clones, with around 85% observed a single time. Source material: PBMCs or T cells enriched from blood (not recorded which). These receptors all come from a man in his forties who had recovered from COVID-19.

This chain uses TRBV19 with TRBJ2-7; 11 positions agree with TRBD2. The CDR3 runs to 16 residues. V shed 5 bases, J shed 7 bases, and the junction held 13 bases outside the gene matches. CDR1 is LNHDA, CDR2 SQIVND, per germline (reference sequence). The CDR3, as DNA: TGTGCCAGTAGTGCTTTAGGGGGACTAGCGGCCTTAGAGCAGTACTTC. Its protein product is CASSALGGLAALEQYF.

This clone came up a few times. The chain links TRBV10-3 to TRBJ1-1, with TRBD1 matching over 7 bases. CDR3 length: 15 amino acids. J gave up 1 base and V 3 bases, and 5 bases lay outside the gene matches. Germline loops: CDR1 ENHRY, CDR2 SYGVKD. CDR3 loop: CAISERTGENTEAFF. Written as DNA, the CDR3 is TGTGCCATCAGTGAACGGACAGGAGAGAACACTGAAGCTTTCTTT.

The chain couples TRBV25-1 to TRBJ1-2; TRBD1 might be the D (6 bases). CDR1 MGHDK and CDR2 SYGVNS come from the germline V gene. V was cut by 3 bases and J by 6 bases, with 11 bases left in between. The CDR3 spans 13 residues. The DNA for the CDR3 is TGTGCCAGCAGTGAGACTTACAGGGATGGCTACACCTTC. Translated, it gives CASSETYRDGYTF.

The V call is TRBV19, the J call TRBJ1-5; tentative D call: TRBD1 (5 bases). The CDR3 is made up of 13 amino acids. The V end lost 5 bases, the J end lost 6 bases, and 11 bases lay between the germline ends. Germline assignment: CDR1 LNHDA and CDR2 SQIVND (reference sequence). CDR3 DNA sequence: TGTGCCAGTAGTGGAGGGGCGGGTCAGCCCCAGCATTTT. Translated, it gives CASSGGAGQPQHF.

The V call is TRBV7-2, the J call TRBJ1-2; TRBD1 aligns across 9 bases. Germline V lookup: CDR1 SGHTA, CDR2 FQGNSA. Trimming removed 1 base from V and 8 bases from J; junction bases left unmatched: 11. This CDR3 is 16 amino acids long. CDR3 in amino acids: CASSLGYAGQGYGYTF. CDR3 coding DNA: TGTGCCAGCAGCTTAGGGTATGCGGGACAGGGTTACGGCTACACCTTC.

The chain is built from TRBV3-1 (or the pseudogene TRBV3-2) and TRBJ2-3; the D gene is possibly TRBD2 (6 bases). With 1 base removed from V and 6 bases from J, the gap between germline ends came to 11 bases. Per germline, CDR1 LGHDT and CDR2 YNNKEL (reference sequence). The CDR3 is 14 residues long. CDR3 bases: TGTGCCAGCAGCCAAGCGTTGACTAGTGATACGCAGTATTTT. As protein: CASSQALTSDTQYF.

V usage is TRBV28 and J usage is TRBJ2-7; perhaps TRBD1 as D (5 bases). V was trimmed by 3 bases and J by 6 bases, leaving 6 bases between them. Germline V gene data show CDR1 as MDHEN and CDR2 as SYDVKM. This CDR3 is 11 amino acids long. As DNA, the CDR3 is TGTGCCAGCAGTTTTAGGGGCGAGCAGTACTTC. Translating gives CASSFRGEQYF.

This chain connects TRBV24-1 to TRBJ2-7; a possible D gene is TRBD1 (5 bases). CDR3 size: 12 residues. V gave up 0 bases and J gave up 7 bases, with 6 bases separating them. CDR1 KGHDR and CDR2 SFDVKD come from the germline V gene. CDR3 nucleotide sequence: TGTGCCACCAGTGATTTGACAGGTGAGCAGTACTTC. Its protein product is CATSDLTGEQYF.

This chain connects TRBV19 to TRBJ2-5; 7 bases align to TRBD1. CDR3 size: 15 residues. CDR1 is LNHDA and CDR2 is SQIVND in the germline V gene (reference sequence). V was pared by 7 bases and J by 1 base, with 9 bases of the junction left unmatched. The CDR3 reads CASTRQGRLQETQYF. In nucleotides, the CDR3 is TGTGCCAGTACCCGACAGGGCAGGCTCCAAGAGACCCAGTACTTC.

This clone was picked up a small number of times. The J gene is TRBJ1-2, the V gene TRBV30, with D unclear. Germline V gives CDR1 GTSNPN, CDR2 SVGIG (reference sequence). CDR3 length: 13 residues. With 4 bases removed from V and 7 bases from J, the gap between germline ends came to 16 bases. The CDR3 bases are TGTGCCTGGAATGAGGGAGGGCTCGGTGGCTACACCTTC. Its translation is CAWNEGGLGGYTF. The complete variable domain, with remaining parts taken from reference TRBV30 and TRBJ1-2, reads SQTIHQWPATLVQPVGSPLSLECTVEGTSNPNLYWYRQAAGRGLQLLFYSVGIGQISSEVPQNLSASRPQDRQFILSSKKLLLSDSGFYLCAWNEGGLGGYTFGSGTRLTVV.

This chain's CDR3 is CASSPGSYNSPLHF. Here the CDR3 DNA reads TGCGCCAGCTCCCCGGGGTCCTATAATTCACCCCTCCACTTT. The V call is TRBV5-1, the J call TRBJ1-6, with D hard to call. The length of the CDR3 is 14 residues. Per the germline V gene, CDR1 is SGHRS and CDR2 is YFSETQ. Trimming took off 7 bases at V and 1 base at J, with 9 bases between the two ends.

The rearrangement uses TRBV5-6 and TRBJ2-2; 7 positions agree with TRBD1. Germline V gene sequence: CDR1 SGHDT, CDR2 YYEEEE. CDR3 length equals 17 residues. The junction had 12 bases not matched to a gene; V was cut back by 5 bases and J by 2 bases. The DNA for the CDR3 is TGTGCCAGCAGTTACTTTCGGGCAGGGGGAAACACCGGGGAGCTGTTTTTT. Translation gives CASSYFRAGGNTGELFF.

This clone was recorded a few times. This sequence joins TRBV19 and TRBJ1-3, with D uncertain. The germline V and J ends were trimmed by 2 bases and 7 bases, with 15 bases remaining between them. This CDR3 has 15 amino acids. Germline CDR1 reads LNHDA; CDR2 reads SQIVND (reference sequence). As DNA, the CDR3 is TGTGCCAGTAGTATAACCCTCGGGAGGAGCAACACCATATATTTT. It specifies CASSITLGRSNTIYF. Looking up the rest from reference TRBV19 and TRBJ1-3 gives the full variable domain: DGGITQSPKYLFRKEGQNVTLSCEQNLNHDAMYWYRQDPGQGLRLIYYSQIVNDFQKGDIAEGYSVSREKKESFPLTVTSAQKNPTAFYLCASSITLGRSNTIYFGEGSWLTVV.

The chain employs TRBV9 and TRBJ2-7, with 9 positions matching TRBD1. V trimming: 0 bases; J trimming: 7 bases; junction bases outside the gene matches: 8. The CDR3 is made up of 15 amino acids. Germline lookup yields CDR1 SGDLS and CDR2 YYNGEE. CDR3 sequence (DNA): TGTGCCAGCAGCGTAGGAGGGACAGGGTCGAGAGAGCAGTACTTC. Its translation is CASSVGGTGSREQYF. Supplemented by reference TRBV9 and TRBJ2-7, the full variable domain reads DSGVTQTPKHLITATGQRVTLRCSPRSGDLSVYWYQQSLDQGLQFLIQYYNGEERAKGNILERFSAQQFPDLHSELNLSSLELGDSALYFCASSVGGTGSREQYFGPGTRLTVT.

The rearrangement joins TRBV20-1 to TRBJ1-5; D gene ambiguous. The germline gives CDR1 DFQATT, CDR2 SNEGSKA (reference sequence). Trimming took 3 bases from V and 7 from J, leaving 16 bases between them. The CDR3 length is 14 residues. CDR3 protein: CSASDGFGEQPQHF. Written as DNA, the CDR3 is TGCAGTGCTAGTGACGGATTCGGGGAACAGCCCCAGCATTTT.

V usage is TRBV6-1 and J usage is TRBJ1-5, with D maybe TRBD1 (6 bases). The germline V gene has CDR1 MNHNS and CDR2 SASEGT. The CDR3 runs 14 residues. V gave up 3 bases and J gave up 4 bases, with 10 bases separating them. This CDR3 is CASSDLGGNQPQHF. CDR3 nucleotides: TGTGCCAGCAGTGATTTAGGGGGTAATCAGCCCCAGCATTTT.

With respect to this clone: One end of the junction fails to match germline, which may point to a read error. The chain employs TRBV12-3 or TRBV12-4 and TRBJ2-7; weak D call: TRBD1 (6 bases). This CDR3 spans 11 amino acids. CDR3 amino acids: CASSLGQTPTF. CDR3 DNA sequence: TGTGCCAGCAGTCTTGGACAGACCCCTACCTTC.